These 21 T cell receptor beta chains were all obtained from the same sample, sequenced in a study of CD8 T cells in Susac syndrome. RNA was extracted with the RNeasy kit, and a quantity of about 0.45 to 1 ug was reverse transcribed using random hexamers. TCRdb used MiXCR to reprocess the immunoSEQ multiplex PCR reads, holding one entry per CDR3 protein. The sample has some 65,000 distinct CDR3 sequences; just under 95% are singletons. The source material was CD8+ T cells from PBMCs. Receptor source: a human donor with multiple sclerosis.

The chain is built from TRBV3-1 and TRBJ2-7; D is perhaps TRBD1 or TRBD2 (5 bases each). The CDR3 contains 15 residues. Germline CDR1 LGHDT, CDR2 YNNKEL (reference sequence). Trimming removed 4 bases at V and 2 bases at J, with 15 bases between. CDR3 nucleotides: TGTGCCAGCAGCCGAGAACGGGACCCCGCCTACGAGCAGTACTTC. It yields the protein CASSRERDPAYEQYF.

The chain carries TRBV27 and TRBJ1-1; tentatively, D is TRBD1 (6 bases). The length of the CDR3 is 15 residues. Germline CDR1 MNHEY, CDR2 SMNVEV (reference sequence). V was clipped by 2 bases and J by 0 bases, with 10 bases between them. CDR3 nucleotide sequence: TGTGCCAGCAGTTTACGACAGGTTATGAACACTGAAGCTTTCTTT. It is translated as CASSLRQVMNTEAFF.

J is TRBJ2-2 and V is TRBV4-1; D unclear. Germline V gene lookup returns CDR1 MGHRA and CDR2 YSYEKL. Trimming removed 0 bases from V and 3 bases from J, with 11 bases in between. This CDR3 region has 16 residues. The CDR3, as DNA: TGCGCCAGCAGCCAAGATGTTAGTCGGGACACCGGGGAGCTGTTTTTT. Protein product: CASSQDVSRDTGELFF.

The chain combines TRBV27 with TRBJ2-1; D is uncertain. Germline CDR1 reads MNHEY; CDR2 reads SMNVEV (reference sequence). The CDR3 loop spans 13 amino acids. V lost 4 bases and J lost 3, with 7 bases in between. The CDR3 region has the DNA TGTGCCAGCAGTTCGACGGTCTACAATGAGCAGTTCTTC. Translating gives CASSSTVYNEQFF.

The J gene is TRBJ2-7, the V gene TRBV3-1, with D perhaps matching TRBD1 (6 bases). V was trimmed by 0 bases and J by 4 bases, leaving 19 bases between them. Germline CDR1 is LGHDT and CDR2 is YNNKEL (reference sequence). The length of the CDR3 is 17 residues. Here the CDR3 reads CASSQDPQGGWSYEQYF. CDR3 DNA: TGTGCCAGCAGCCAAGATCCACAAGGGGGTTGGAGTTACGAGCAGTACTTC.

The chain couples TRBV4-3 to TRBJ2-7, with D perhaps matching TRBD1 (6 bases). CDR3 length: 14 residues. Trimming stripped 4 bases from V and 4 bases from J, with 14 bases between. Germline assignment: CDR1 LGHNA and CDR2 YSLEER. CDR3: CASSPNRVGYEQYF. The CDR3 region has the DNA TGCGCCAGCAGCCCCAACAGGGTCGGTTACGAGCAGTACTTC.

The rearrangement uses TRBV7-9 and TRBJ2-3; D perhaps matches TRBD1 (6 bases). The germline V gene has CDR1 SEHNR and CDR2 FQNEAQ (reference sequence). The CDR3 covers 14 residues. The V gene lost 5 bases and the J gene lost 5 bases, with 14 bases spanning the gap. The CDR3 coding sequence is TGTGCCAGCAGCCCCGGGCGAGGGGGAGATACGCAGTATTTT. This codes for CASSPGRGGDTQYF.

This chain links TRBV9 with TRBJ1-1; D is possibly TRBD1 (5 bases). The CDR3 totals 15 residues. Germline loops: CDR1 SGDLS, CDR2 YYNGEE. V lost 4 bases to trimming and J lost 0 bases, with 13 bases between them. Here the CDR3 DNA reads TGTGCCAGCAGCACCCTTGACAGATTGAACACTGAAGCTTTCTTT. Its protein is CASSTLDRLNTEAFF.

The chain couples TRBV5-1 to TRBJ1-2; 8 bases are shared with TRBD1. This CDR3 spans 15 amino acids. The V gene's germline CDR1 is SGHRS and CDR2 YFSETQ. V dropped 3 bases and J dropped 2; count of bases not matched to a gene: 6. The CDR3 nucleotides are TGCGCCAGCAGCTCCCCGGGACAGGAGAACTATGGCTACACCTTC. This sequence encodes CASSSPGQENYGYTF.

The rearrangement joins TRBV12-3 or TRBV12-4 to TRBJ2-7; no firm D call. This CDR3 region has 14 residues. V was shortened by 3 bases and J by 2 bases, with 11 bases between the two germline ends. CDR3 DNA sequence: TGTGCCAGCAGTTTCCGGGTCCCCACCTACGAGCAGTACTTC. Protein: CASSFRVPTYEQYF.

The genes are TRBV12-3 or TRBV12-4 and TRBJ2-7; D is perhaps TRBD1 (6 bases). The CDR3 has 13 residues. Trimming pared 5 bases from V and 5 bases from J, leaving 13 bases between. This CDR3 reads CASSMTGMHEQYF. For the CDR3, the DNA is TGTGCCAGCAGTATGACAGGAATGCACGAGCAGTACTTC.

This clonotype came up once. The J gene is TRBJ2-1, the V gene TRBV29-1; D not resolved. This CDR3 comprises 14 residues. Trimming left V 6 bases short and J 6 bases short, with 18 bases between. Germline lookup yields CDR1 SQVTM and CDR2 ANQGSEA. The CDR3 DNA is TGCAGCGTGGTACCCGGTCAGCCCGTCAATGAGCAGTTCTTC. Translation: CSVVPGQPVNEQFF.

The chain employs TRBV27 and TRBJ2-7; D uncertain. Germline V gene sequence: CDR1 MNHEY, CDR2 SMNVEV (reference sequence). V was clipped by 10 bases and J by 5 bases, with 12 bases between them. The CDR3 has 11 residues. As DNA, the CDR3 is TGTGCCATTGGCTTACCCCACGAGCAGTACTTC. As protein: CAIGLPHEQYF.

V usage is TRBV7-2 and J usage is TRBJ2-5; 8 nucleotides line up with TRBD1. The CDR3 spans 15 residues. The trim removed 5 bases at V and 0 bases at J, leaving 5 bases unmatched. Per the germline V gene, CDR1 is SGHTA and CDR2 is FQGNSA. The CDR3 bases are TGTGCCAGCAGCCTGGACAGGGCTAACCAAGAGACCCAGTACTTC. It yields the protein CASSLDRANQETQYF. Full variable domain (outside the CDR3, taken from reference TRBV7-2 and TRBJ2-5): GAGVSQSPSNKVTEKGKDVELRCDPISGHTALYWYRQSLGQGLEFLIYFQGNSAPDKSGLPSDRFSAERTGGSVSTLTIQRTQQEDSAVYLCASSLDRANQETQYFGPGTRLLVL.

The chain couples TRBV20-1 to TRBJ2-1; TRBD2 is a possible D gene (6 bases). This CDR3 is 12 amino acids long. Per the germline V gene, CDR1 is DFQATT and CDR2 is SNEGSKA (reference sequence). Trimming took off 6 bases at V and 5 bases at J, with 11 bases between the two ends. CDR3 sequence reads: CSALTRNNEQFF. The CDR3 DNA sequence: TGCAGTGCCCTGACTAGAAACAATGAGCAGTTCTTC.

J is TRBJ1-1 and V is TRBV29-1; D is uncertain. CDR1 is SQVTM and CDR2 is ANQGSEA in the germline V gene. CDR3 length: 11 residues. Trimming shortened V by 6 bases and J by 6 bases, and 11 bases separated the two germline ends. The CDR3 DNA follows: TGCAGCGTGGCGGACGTCCCTGAAGCTTTCTTT. It specifies CSVADVPEAFF.

This clonotype was observed a single time. The chain combines TRBV10-2 with TRBJ2-5; D possibly corresponds to TRBD2 (6 bases). Trimming shortened V by 2 bases and J by 3 bases, and 16 bases separated the two germline ends. This CDR3 has 16 amino acids. Germline values: CDR1 WSHSY, CDR2 SAAADI. CDR3 amino acids: CASSEPVGTSEETQYF. CDR3 nucleotides: TGCGCCAGCAGTGAGCCGGTCGGGACTTCGGAAGAGACCCAGTACTTC.

The gene calls are TRBV29-1 and TRBJ1-1; 8 nucleotides agree with TRBD1. Germline-derived CDR1 and CDR2 are SQVTM and ANQGSEA. The CDR3 sequence is 14 residues long. The junction had 8 bases not matched to a gene; V was cut back by 4 bases and J by 4 bases. The CDR3 sequence is CSVVKGTGRTEAFF. In DNA, the CDR3 is TGCAGCGTTGTAAAAGGGACAGGCCGCACTGAAGCTTTCTTT.

This sequence joins TRBV24-1 and TRBJ2-1, with 9 bases aligning to TRBD1. The CDR3 covers 15 residues. CDR1 is KGHDR, CDR2 SFDVKD, per germline. Trimming took 9 bases from V and 4 from J; bases not matched to a gene: 9. CDR3 sequence: CATSPRDRVYNEQFF. The CDR3 DNA reads TGTGCCACCTCCCCCCGGGACAGGGTGTACAATGAGCAGTTCTTC.

The chain has TRBV9 and TRBJ2-7, with D unresolved. Germline values: CDR1 SGDLS, CDR2 YYNGEE. Deletions cut 0 bases from V and 7 bases from J, with 14 bases between. The CDR3 runs to 14 residues. The CDR3 region has the DNA TGTGCCAGCAGCGTAGGTGACGGTCCGTGGGAGCAGTACTTC. Translation: CASSVGDGPWEQYF.

The chain joins TRBV27 to TRBJ2-7, with TRBD2 matching 13 bases. The CDR3 covers 15 residues. The germline CDR1 and CDR2 sequences are MNHEY and SMNVEV (reference sequence). After removal of 5 bases from V and 6 bases from J, the junction contained 7 bases not matched to a gene. CDR3 amino acids: CASSGGLAGVGEQYF. CDR3 coding DNA: TGTGCCAGCAGTGGAGGACTAGCGGGAGTAGGCGAGCAGTACTTC.